This T cell receptor (beta chain) was observed in a study of blood T cell repertoires in COVID-19. The data were produced by immunoSEQ multiplex PCR, yet TCRdb's version contains in-frame clones alone and is incomplete. The table shows a few hundred thousand clones, with more than 70% occurring only once. CDR1 is LGHDT and CDR2 is YNNKEL in the germline V gene (reference sequence). CDR3 length: 14 amino acids. The V and J ends lost 2 bases and 8 bases, in that order; junction bases with no gene match: 5. This clonotype was sampled from a woman in her thirties or forties with acute COVID-19. The chain is built from TRBV3-1 (or the pseudogene TRBV3-2) and TRBJ1-4; 7 positions agree with TRBD1. Sequences were obtained from PBMCs or T cells enriched from blood (not recorded which). The DNA for the CDR3 is TGTGCCAGCAGCCAATTAAACAGGGGAGAAAAACTGTTTTTT. It is translated as CASSQLNRGEKLFF.